These T cell receptor beta chains were read from a single sample in a study of blood T cell repertoires in COVID-19. Only in-frame clones appear in the TCRdb table, and some are missing; sequencing was by immunoSEQ multiplex PCR. The top ten clones hold about 3.3% of a sample with 180,000 or so clones, roughly 88% of them seen once. Material for sequencing was peripheral blood. Receptors originate from a man aged 60-69 years with acute or convalescent COVID-19. Both conserved end residues are part of each CDR3. Fields, in order: clone size, D gene, J gene, V gene, CDR3 DNA, CDR3 protein. The D gene is left open where the match is weak. A clone size is listed for some rows: how often the clone was seen (once, few, many), or a class if it is expanded.

- TRBD1 TRBJ2-5 TRBV6-6 TGTGCCAGCAGCCGCGGGGACAGGTACACAGAGACCCAGTACTTC CASSRGDRYTETQYF
- - TRBJ1-5 TRBV19 TGTGCCAGTAGTGTGGGGGCAGGCCGAAATCAGCCCCAGCATTTT CASSVGAGRNQPQHF
- TRBD1 TRBJ1-1 TRBV6-5 TGTGCCAGCAGTCTAAGGACAGGGGAGAACACTGAAGCTTTCTTT CASSLRTGENTEAFF
- - TRBJ2-2 TRBV2 TGTGCCAGCAGTGACATAGACACCGGGGAGCTGTTTTTT CASSDIDTGELFF
- TRBD1 TRBJ1-2 TRBV12-5 TGTGCTAGTGGTGACAGGGATAGGGACTATGGCTACACCTTC CASGDRDRDYGYTF
- TRBD2 TRBJ2-2 TRBV28 TGTGCCAGCAGTTCCTCGGGACTAGCGGGAGTTGGCGGGGAGCTGTTTTTT CASSSSGLAGVGGELFF
- - TRBJ2-3 TRBV7-8 TGTGCCAGCAGCTTAGTTGGGGGGACGTCCCCCGCAGATACGCAGTATTTT CASSLVGGTSPADTQYF
- TRBD1 TRBJ2-7 TRBV28 TGTGCCAGCTGGGACAGGGGTTCGTACGAGCAGTACTTC CASWDRGSYEQYF
few TRBD1 TRBJ1-1 TRBV7-9 TGTGCCAGCAGCAAACAGACAGGGATAAACACTGAAGCTTTCTTT CASSKQTGINTEAFF
- - TRBJ2-7 TRBV12-3/TRBV12-4 TGTGCCAGCAGTCTACTGAGCTACGAGCAGTACTTC CASSLLSYEQYF
few - TRBJ1-5 TRBV28 TGTGCCAGCAGTCGAAAGGGGTTCCTCCGAACTCAGCCCCAGCATTTT CASSRKGFLRTQPQHF
- - TRBJ2-7 TRBV15 TGTGCCACCAGCATCAACTCCGGCTACGAGCAGTACTTC CATSINSGYEQYF
- - TRBJ1-1 TRBV5-1 TGCGCCAGCAGCTGGACTGTGGACACTGAAGCTTTCTTT CASSWTVDTEAFF
- TRBD2 TRBJ2-3 TRBV10-3 TGTGCCAGCCGGGGACTAGCGGACCCCACAGATACGCAGTATTTT CASRGLADPTDTQYF
- - TRBJ1-3 TRBV3-1/TRBV3-2 TGTGCCAGCAGCCAAGTTCGGTCTGGAAACACCATATATTTT CASSQVRSGNTIYF
- TRBD1 TRBJ2-5 TRBV11-2 TGTGCCAGCAGGTCCCCGGGACAGGGGCTCAAAGAGACCCAGTACTTC CASRSPGQGLKETQYF
- - TRBJ2-1 TRBV10-3 TGTGCCATCAGTGACCAGTGGGAGAGCAATGAGCAGTTCTTC CAISDQWESNEQFF
- TRBD1 TRBJ1-4 TRBV4-2 TGTGCCAGCAGCCATGGGGACAGCCCAACTAATGAAAAACTGTTTTTT CASSHGDSPTNEKLFF
- - TRBJ2-5 TRBV9 TGTGCCAGCAGCGTAGATGGTCGGGAGACCCAGTACTTC CASSVDGRETQYF
- TRBD1 TRBJ2-3 TRBV5-1 TGCGCCAGCAGCTTGGGAGGGACAGGTAAAGATACGCAGTATTTT CASSLGGTGKDTQYF
- - TRBJ2-3 TRBV5-1 TGCGCCAGCCGAGCGGCAGCTAGCACAGATACGCAGTATTTT CASRAAASTDTQYF
- - TRBJ1-1 TRBV13 TGTGCCAGCAGCTTACCCCCAGGGAACACTGAAGCTTTCTTT CASSLPPGNTEAFF
- TRBD1 TRBJ1-1 TRBV19 TGTGCCAGTAGTAGGGGGGACAGCGGGGCTTTCTTT CASSRGDSGAFF